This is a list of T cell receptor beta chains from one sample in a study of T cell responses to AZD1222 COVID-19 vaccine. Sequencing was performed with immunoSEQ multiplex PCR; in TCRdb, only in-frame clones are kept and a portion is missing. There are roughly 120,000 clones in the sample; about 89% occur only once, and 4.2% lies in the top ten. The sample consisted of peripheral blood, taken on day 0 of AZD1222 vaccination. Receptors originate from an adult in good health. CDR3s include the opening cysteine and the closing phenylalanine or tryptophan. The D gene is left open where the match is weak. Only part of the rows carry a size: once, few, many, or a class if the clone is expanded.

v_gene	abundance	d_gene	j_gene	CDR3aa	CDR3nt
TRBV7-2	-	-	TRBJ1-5	CASSLAGRLGSNQPQHF	TGTGCCAGCAGCTTGGCAGGGCGCCTGGGAAGCAATCAGCCCCAGCATTTT
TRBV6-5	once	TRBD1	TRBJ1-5	CASSQGQTNNQPQHF	TGTGCCAGCAGCCAGGGACAGACTAACAATCAGCCCCAGCATTTT
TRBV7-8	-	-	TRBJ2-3	CASSADVGTDTQYF	TGTGCCAGCAGCGCGGACGTCGGCACAGATACGCAGTATTTT
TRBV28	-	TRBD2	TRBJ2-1	CASSSRWSGGPAQFF	TGTGCCAGCAGTTCCCGCTGGAGCGGGGGACCGGCGCAGTTCTTC
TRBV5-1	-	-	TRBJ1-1	CASSLRSNMNTEAFF	TGCGCCAGCAGCTTGAGGTCGAACATGAACACTGAAGCTTTCTTT
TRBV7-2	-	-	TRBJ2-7	CASSLGVGSNEQYF	TGTGCCAGCAGCTTAGGGGTGGGCTCCAACGAGCAGTACTTC
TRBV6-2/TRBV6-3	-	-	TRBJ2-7	CASSLDRPYEQYF	TGTGCCAGCAGCCTTGACAGACCCTACGAGCAGTACTTC
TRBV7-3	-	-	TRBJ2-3	CASSDLVLDTQYF	TGTGCCAGCAGCGACCTAGTTTTGGATACGCAGTATTTT
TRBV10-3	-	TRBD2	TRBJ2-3	CAISNSGRKGSTDTQYF	TGTGCCATCAGTAACAGCGGGAGGAAAGGCAGCACAGATACGCAGTATTTT
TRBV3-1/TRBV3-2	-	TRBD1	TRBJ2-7	CASSQRQGSKTYF	TGTGCCAGCAGCCAAAGACAGGGCAGTAAAACGTACTTC
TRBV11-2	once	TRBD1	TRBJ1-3	CASSTRQGSGNTIYF	TGTGCCAGCAGCACTCGACAGGGTTCTGGAAACACCATATATTTT
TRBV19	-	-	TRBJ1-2	CASSIPLGRGGGDGYTF	TGTGCCAGTAGTATCCCCCTGGGCAGGGGCGGAGGTGATGGCTACACCTTC
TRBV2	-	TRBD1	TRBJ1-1	CASSGQGMNTEAFF	TGTGCCAGCAGTGGACAGGGGATGAACACTGAAGCTTTCTTT
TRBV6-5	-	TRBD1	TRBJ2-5	CASSLGQVKQETQYF	TGTGCCAGCAGCTTAGGACAGGTCAAGCAAGAGACCCAGTACTTC
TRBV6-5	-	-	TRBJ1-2	CASRTGGWTYGYTF	TGTGCCAGCAGGACGGGGGGTTGGACCTATGGCTACACCTTC
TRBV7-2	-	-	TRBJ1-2	CASSTVEIGKYGYTF	TGTGCCAGCAGCACCGTGGAGATAGGAAAATATGGCTACACCTTC
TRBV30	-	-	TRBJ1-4	CAWSVSPSAGLFF	TGTGCCTGGAGTGTAAGTCCTTCCGCGGGACTGTTTTTT
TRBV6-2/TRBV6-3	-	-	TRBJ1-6	CASSRASNSPLHF	TGTGCCAGCAGCCGGGCTAGCAATTCACCCCTCCACTTT
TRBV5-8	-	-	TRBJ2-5	CASSPQVRLGETQYF	TGTGCCAGCAGCCCCCAGGTCAGGCTGGGAGAGACCCAGTACTTC
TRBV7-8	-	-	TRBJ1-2	CASRFAPADGYTF	TGTGCCAGCAGATTCGCCCCTGCGGATGGCTACACCTTC
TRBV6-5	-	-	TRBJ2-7	CATKPGPLLLYEQYF	TGTGCCACCAAACCAGGGCCTTTACTTCTCTACGAGCAGTACTTC
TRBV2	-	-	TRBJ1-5	CASTQWSANQPQHF	TGTGCCAGCACCCAATGGAGTGCGAATCAGCCCCAGCATTTT
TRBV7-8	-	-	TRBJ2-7	CASSSDHYEQYF	TGTGCCAGCAGCTCGGACCACTACGAGCAGTACTTC
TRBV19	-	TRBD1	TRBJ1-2	CASRGRGLDGYTF	TGTGCCAGTAGGGGCAGGGGGCTGGATGGCTACACCTTC
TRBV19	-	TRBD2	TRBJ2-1	CASSRTASGYNEQFF	TGTGCCAGTAGTAGAACGGCTAGCGGGTACAATGAGCAGTTCTTC
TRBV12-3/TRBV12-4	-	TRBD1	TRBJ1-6	CASRQGDDSPLHF	TGTGCCAGCAGACAGGGGGACGATTCACCCCTCCACTTT
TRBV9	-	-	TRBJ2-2	CASSVESGAGELFF	TGTGCCAGCAGCGTAGAATCGGGGGCCGGGGAGCTGTTTTTT
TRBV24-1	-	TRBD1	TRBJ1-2	CATSKGGDGYGYTF	TGTGCCACCAGTAAAGGGGGCGACGGCTATGGCTACACCTTC
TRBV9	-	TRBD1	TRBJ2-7	CASSVEGAGEQYF	TGTGCCAGCAGCGTAGAGGGGGCAGGCGAGCAGTACTTC
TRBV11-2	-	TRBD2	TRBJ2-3	CASSPGLAGGLSTDTQYF	TGTGCCAGCAGCCCTGGACTAGCGGGAGGGCTTAGCACAGATACGCAGTATTTT
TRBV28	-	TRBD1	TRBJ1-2	CASSPGTGHDYGYTF	TGTGCCAGCAGTCCCGGGACAGGGCATGACTATGGCTACACCTTC
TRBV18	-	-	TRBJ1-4	CASSPRGGSPNEKLFF	TGTGCCAGCTCACCGCGGGGAGGCAGCCCTAATGAAAAACTGTTTTTT
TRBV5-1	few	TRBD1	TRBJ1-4	CASSRIQGAAIEKLFF	TGCGCCAGCAGCCGTATACAGGGGGCGGCTATTGAAAAACTGTTTTTT
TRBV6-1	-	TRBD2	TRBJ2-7	CASSALPGTSGRGNEQYF	TGTGCCAGCAGTGCCTTGCCCGGGACTAGCGGGAGGGGGAACGAGCAGTACTTC
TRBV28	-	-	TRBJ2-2	CASSLRGPGELFF	TGTGCCAGCAGTTTACGGGGTCCCGGGGAGCTGTTTTTT
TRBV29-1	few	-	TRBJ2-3	CSVESFADTQYF	TGCAGCGTTGAGAGTTTCGCAGATACGCAGTATTTT
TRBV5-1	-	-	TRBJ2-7	CASSLGRLYEQYF	TGCGCCAGCAGCTTGGGCAGACTCTACGAGCAGTACTTC
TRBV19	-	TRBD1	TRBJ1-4	CASSMRQGEKLFF	TGTGCCAGTAGTATGAGACAGGGGGAAAAACTGTTTTTT
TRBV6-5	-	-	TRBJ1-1	CASSGERGEAFF	TGTGCCAGCAGCGGGGAACGGGGTGAAGCTTTCTTT
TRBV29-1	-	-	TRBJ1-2	CSVERPVDGYTF	TGCAGCGTTGAAAGGCCAGTGGATGGCTACACCTTC
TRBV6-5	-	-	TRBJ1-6	CATRVSSPLHF	TGTGCCACCAGGGTGTCATCACCCCTCCACTTT
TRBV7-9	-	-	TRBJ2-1	CASSLLRDSYNEQFF	TGTGCCAGCAGCTTACTTAGGGACTCCTACAATGAGCAGTTCTTC
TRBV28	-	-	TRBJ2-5	CASSEWETQYF	TGTGCCAGCAGCGAGTGGGAGACCCAGTACTTC
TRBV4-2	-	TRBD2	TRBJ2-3	CASSQERTSDRNAQYF	TGTGCCAGCAGCCAAGAAAGGACTAGCGATCGCAACGCGCAGTATTTT
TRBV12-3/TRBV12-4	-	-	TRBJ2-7	CASSPRGPYEQYF	TGTGCCAGCAGCCCCCGTGGACCCTACGAGCAGTACTTC
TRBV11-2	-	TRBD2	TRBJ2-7	CASSPSSGRGYEQYF	TGTGCCAGCAGCCCATCTAGCGGGAGAGGCTACGAGCAGTACTTC
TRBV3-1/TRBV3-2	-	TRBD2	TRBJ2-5	CASKGTSNLGTRETQYF	TGTGCCAGCAAAGGGACTAGTAATCTCGGCACCCGGGAGACCCAGTACTTC
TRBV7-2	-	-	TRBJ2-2	CASSRGEKAGELFF	TGTGCCAGCAGCCGGGGCGAAAAAGCCGGGGAGCTGTTTTTT
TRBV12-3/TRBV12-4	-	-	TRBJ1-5	CASSPRSQPQHF	TGTGCCAGCAGTCCACGATCCCAGCCCCAGCATTTT
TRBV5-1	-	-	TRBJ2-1	CASSPPSRGQSYNEQFF	TGCGCCAGCAGCCCACCTTCCCGGGGGCAGTCCTACAATGAGCAGTTCTTC
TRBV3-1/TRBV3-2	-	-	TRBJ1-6	CASSPDVNSPLHF	TGTGCCAGCAGCCCTGACGTAAATTCACCCCTCCACTTT
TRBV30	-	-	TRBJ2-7	CAWSVGVRTGEQYF	TGTGCCTGGAGTGTAGGAGTTCGAACTGGCGAGCAGTACTTC
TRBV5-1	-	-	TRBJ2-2	CASSFPQNTGELFF	TGCGCCAGCAGCTTTCCCCAAAACACCGGGGAGCTGTTTTTT